This T cell receptor beta chain was found in a study of shared clonotypes between healthy human individuals. Germline CDR1 reads SGHKS; CDR2 reads YYEKEE (reference sequence). The CDR3 extends over 13 amino acids. V lost 0 bases and J lost 5, with 8 bases in between. In regard to this clone: Its antigen remains unknown.

Profiling relied on immunoSEQ multiplex PCR, and the TCRdb table lists in-frame clones only, not all of them. Of 2 million to 3 million clones in the sample, 80% to 95% were seen once. General study findings and limits: Rarefaction curves obtained for sorted subsets showed sequencing incomplete despite large depth.

The source material was naive CD4+ T cells from PBMCs. Subset described: CD45RA+ positively selected. The chain couples TRBV5-5 to TRBJ1-2; D might be TRBD1 (5 bases). The sequence came from a man aged 18-30 years in good health. Some clones in this sample may be carry-over from other donors' samples. The chain's CDR3 is CASSLEGTYGYTF. The CDR3 coding sequence is TGTGCCAGCAGCTTGGAAGGGACTTATGGCTACACCTTC.